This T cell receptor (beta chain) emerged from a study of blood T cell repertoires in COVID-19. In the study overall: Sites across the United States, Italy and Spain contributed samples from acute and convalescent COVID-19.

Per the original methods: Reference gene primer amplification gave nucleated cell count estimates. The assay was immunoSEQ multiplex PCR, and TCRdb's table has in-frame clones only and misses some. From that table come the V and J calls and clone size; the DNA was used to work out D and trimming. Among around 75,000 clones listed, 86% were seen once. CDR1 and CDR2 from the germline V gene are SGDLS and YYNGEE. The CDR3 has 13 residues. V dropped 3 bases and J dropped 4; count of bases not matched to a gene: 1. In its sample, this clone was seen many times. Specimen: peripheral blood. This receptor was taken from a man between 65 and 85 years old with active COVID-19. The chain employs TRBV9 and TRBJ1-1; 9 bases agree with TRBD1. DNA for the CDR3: TGTGCCAGCAGCGGGACAGGGGTCACTGAAGCTTTCTTT. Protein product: CASSGTGVTEAFF.